This TCR beta chain was documented in a study of blood T cell repertoires in COVID-19. Per germline, CDR1 GTSNPN and CDR2 SVGIG (reference sequence). The CDR3 totals 15 residues. V lost 1 base and J lost 8, with 17 bases in between. Clones were read by immunoSEQ multiplex PCR, and TCRdb kept only the in-frame ones, dropping some. The data show 120,000 to 150,000 clones, 85% seen once. The TCR sequence derives from a woman aged 40-49 years who had recovered from COVID-19. The rearrangement links TRBV30 to TRBJ1-4; perhaps TRBD1 as D (5 bases). Sequenced sample: PBMCs or T cells enriched from blood (not recorded which). The CDR3 reads CAWSANGQGGEKLFF. CDR3 nucleotide sequence: TGTGCCTGGAGTGCCAACGGGCAGGGCGGCGAAAAACTGTTTTTT.